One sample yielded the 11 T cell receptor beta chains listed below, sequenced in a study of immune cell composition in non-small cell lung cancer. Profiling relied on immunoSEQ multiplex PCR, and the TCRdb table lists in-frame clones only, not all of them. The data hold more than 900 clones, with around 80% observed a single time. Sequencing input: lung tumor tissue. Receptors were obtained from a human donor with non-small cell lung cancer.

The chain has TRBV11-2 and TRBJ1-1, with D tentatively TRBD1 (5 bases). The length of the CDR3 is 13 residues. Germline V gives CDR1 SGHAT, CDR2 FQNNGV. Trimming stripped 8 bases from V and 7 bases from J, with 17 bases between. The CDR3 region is CASLAWGDGEAFF. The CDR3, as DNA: TGTGCCAGCCTTGCTTGGGGGGACGGTGAAGCTTTCTTT.

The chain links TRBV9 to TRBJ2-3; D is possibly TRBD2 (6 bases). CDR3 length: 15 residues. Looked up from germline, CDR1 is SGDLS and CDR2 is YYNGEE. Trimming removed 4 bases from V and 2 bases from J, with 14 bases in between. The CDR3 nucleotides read TGTGCCAGCAGCACAACGGACTACTCCACAGATACGCAGTATTTT. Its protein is CASSTTDYSTDTQYF.

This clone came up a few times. CDR3 loop: CASSSGRIGELFF. In nucleotides, the CDR3 is TGTGCCAGTTCTAGCGGGAGGATCGGGGAGCTGTTTTTT. This chain links TRBV19 with TRBJ2-2, with 11 bases matching TRBD2. With V trimmed by 8 bases and J by 7 bases, 3 bases remained unmatched. The CDR3 loop spans 13 amino acids. From germline, CDR1 is LNHDA and CDR2 SQIVND (reference sequence).

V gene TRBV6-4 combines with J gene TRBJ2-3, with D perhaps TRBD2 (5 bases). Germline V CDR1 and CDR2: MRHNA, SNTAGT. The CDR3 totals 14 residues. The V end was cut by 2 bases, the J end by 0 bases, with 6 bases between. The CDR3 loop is CASSDGGSTDTQYF. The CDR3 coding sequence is TGTGCCAGCAGTGACGGCGGGAGCACAGATACGCAGTATTTT.

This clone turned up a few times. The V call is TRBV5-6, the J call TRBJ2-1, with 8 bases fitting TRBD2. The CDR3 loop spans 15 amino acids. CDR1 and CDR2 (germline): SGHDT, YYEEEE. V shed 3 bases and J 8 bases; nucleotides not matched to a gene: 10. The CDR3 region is CASSSPREGRDEQFF. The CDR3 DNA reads TGTGCCAGCAGCTCCCCCCGGGAGGGCCGCGATGAGCAGTTCTTC.

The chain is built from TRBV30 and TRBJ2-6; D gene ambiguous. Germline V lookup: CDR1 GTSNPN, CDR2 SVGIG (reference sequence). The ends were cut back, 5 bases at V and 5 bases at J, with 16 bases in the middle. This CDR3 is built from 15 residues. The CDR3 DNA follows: TGTGCCTGGCAAACGAAGCGTAGTCGGGCCAACGTCCTGACTTTC. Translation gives CAWQTKRSRANVLTF.

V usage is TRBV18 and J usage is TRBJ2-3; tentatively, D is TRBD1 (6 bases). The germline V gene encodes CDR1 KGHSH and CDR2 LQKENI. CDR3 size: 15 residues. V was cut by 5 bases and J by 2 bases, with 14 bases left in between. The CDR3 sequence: CASSFKQGSTDTQYF. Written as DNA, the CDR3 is TGTGCCAGCTCATTCAAACAGGGCTCCACAGATACGCAGTATTTT.

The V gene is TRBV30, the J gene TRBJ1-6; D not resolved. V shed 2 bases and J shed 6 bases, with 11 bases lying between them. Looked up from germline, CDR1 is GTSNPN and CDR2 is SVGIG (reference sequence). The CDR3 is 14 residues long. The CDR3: CAWSTSFSNSPLHF. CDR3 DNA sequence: TGTGCCTGGAGTACATCTTTTTCTAATTCACCCCTCCACTTT.

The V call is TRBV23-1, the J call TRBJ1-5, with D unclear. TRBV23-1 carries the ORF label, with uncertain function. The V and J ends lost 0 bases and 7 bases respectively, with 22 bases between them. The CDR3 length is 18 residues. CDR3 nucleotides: TGCGCCAGCAGTCAATCGCGAGGGCGCCGTAGAAGAGGCCAGCCCCAGCATTTT. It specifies CASSQSRGRRRRGQPQHF.

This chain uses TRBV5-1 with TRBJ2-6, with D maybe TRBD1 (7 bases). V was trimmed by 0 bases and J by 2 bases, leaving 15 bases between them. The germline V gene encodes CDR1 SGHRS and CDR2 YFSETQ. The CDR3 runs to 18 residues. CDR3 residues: CASSLGPTGEAGANVLTF. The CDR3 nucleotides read TGCGCCAGCAGCTTGGGTCCCACAGGGGAGGCTGGGGCCAACGTCCTGACTTTC.

In DNA form, the CDR3 reads TGTGCCATCAGTGGGGCCGGGACAGGGCTCTACGAGCAGTACTTC. Its translation: CAISGAGTGLYEQYF. This chain uses TRBV10-3 with TRBJ2-7; 9 nucleotides line up with TRBD1. Germline V gene sequence: CDR1 ENHRY, CDR2 SYGVKD. Unmatched junction bases numbered 7, after V lost 4 bases and J lost 3 bases. This CDR3 contains 15 residues.